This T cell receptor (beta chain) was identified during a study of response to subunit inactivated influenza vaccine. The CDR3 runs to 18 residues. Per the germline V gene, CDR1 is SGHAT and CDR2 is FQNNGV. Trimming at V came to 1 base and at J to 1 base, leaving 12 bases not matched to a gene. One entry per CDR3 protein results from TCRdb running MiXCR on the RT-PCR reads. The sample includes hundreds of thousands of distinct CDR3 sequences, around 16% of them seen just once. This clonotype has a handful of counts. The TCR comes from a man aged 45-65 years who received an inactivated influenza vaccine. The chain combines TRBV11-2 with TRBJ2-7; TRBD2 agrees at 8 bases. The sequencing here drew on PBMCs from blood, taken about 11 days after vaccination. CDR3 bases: TGTGCCAGCAGCTTAGGTTTTCTAGCGGGCGGACGTTCCTACGAGCAGTACTTC. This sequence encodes CASSLGFLAGGRSYEQYF.